Presented here are 18 T cell receptor beta chains from one specimen sequenced in a study of CD8+ T cells in alopecia areata. As the sequencing template, cDNA was produced by extracting RNA and reverse transcribing it. Using immunoSEQ multiplex PCR, the repertoire was profiled, and TCRdb retains in-frame clones only, with some absent. The sample consists of 140,000 or so clones, around 62% of them appearing once. The sequenced material came from CD8+ T cells sorted from blood. The receptors were gathered from a human donor in good health.

The rearrangement joins TRBV30 to TRBJ2-3; D is uncertain. This CDR3 has 16 amino acids. The V and J ends lost 5 bases and 1 base respectively, with 19 bases between them. Germline-derived CDR1 and CDR2 are GTSNPN and SVGIG (reference sequence). The CDR3: CAWGPPSRIRTDTQYF. In DNA form, the CDR3 reads TGTGCCTGGGGGCCCCCCTCCCGGATACGCACAGATACGCAGTATTTT. The complete variable domain, with remaining parts taken from reference TRBV30 and TRBJ2-3, reads SQTIHQWPATLVQPVGSPLSLECTVEGTSNPNLYWYRQAAGRGLQLLFYSVGIGQISSEVPQNLSASRPQDRQFILSSKKLLLSDSGFYLCAWGPPSRIRTDTQYFGPGTRLTVL.

The V gene is TRBV19, the J gene TRBJ1-1; D remains unclear. This CDR3 region has 13 residues. The V end lost 7 bases, the J end lost 1 base, and 10 bases lay between the germline ends. Germline V CDR1 and CDR2: LNHDA, SQIVND (reference sequence). This CDR3 is CASTHRGNTEAFF. The CDR3 DNA reads as TGTGCCAGTACCCACCGGGGGAACACTGAAGCTTTCTTT.

The V call is TRBV25-1, the J call TRBJ2-3; 10 bases fit TRBD2. There are 13 residues in the CDR3. The V and J ends lost 1 base and 12 bases, in that order; junction bases with no gene match: 4. CDR1 MGHDK and CDR2 SYGVNS come from the germline V gene. DNA for the CDR3: TGTGCCAGCAGTGAATTCCTAGCGGGAGATCAGTATTTT. This gives the protein CASSEFLAGDQYF.

This chain joins TRBV5-1 and TRBJ2-5, with D tentatively TRBD2 (6 bases). The V gene's germline CDR1 is SGHRS and CDR2 YFSETQ. V was cut by 5 bases and J by 2 bases, with 10 bases left in between. The CDR3 contains 13 residues. The chain's CDR3 is CASSPGTQETQYF. The CDR3 DNA reads TGCGCCAGCAGTCCAGGGACTCAAGAGACCCAGTACTTC.

CDR3 bases: TGTGCCAGCACCTCTTCTAAACTCCTGCTAGGCACAGATACGCAGTATTTT. It yields the protein CASTSSKLLLGTDTQYF. The chain is built from TRBV2 and TRBJ2-3; D unresolved. V lost 7 bases and J 1 base, leaving 21 bases between the germline ends. Germline values: CDR1 SNHLY, CDR2 FYNNEI. The length of the CDR3 is 17 residues.

The rearrangement uses TRBV19 and TRBJ2-7, with a weak D call TRBD1 (5 bases). V dropped 0 bases and J dropped 7 bases, with 10 bases sitting between them. The CDR3 contains 13 residues. Per the germline V gene, CDR1 is LNHDA and CDR2 is SQIVND (reference sequence). CDR3 sequence (DNA): TGTGCCAGTAGTATAGATCTAGGGGAAGAGCAGTACTTC. It codes for CASSIDLGEEQYF.

The chain is built from TRBV19 and TRBJ2-7, with TRBD1 matching over 10 bases. V shed 6 bases, J shed 2 bases, and the junction held 13 bases outside the gene matches. The CDR3 has 17 amino acids. Germline CDR1 LNHDA, CDR2 SQIVND (reference sequence). Here the CDR3 reads CASSPRDRGLGAYEQYF. The CDR3, as DNA: TGTGCCAGTAGCCCCCGGGACAGGGGTCTCGGGGCCTACGAGCAGTACTTC. Filled out from reference TRBV19 and TRBJ2-7, the complete variable domain reads DGGITQSPKYLFRKEGQNVTLSCEQNLNHDAMYWYRQDPGQGLRLIYYSQIVNDFQKGDIAEGYSVSREKKESFPLTVTSAQKNPTAFYLCASSPRDRGLGAYEQYFGPGTRLTVT.

The J gene is TRBJ2-7, the V gene TRBV7-2, with D hard to call. Germline V lookup: CDR1 SGHTA, CDR2 FQGNSA. CDR3 length: 12 amino acids. The V gene lost 5 bases and the J gene lost 7 bases, with 12 bases spanning the gap. The CDR3 nucleotides read TGTGCCAGCAGCCCACCCTGGTTGGAGCAGTACTTC. This encodes CASSPPWLEQYF.

This clone was counted between two and nine times. At one end the junction does not follow the germline gene, possibly because of a read error. The J gene is TRBJ2-1, the V gene TRBV7-7; no clear D gene. CDR1 and CDR2 from the germline V gene are SSHAT and FNYEAQ (reference sequence). This CDR3 is built from 14 residues. The CDR3 is CASSSSLDDSEQFF. In DNA form, the CDR3 reads TGTGCTAGCAGTTCCAGCCTGGATGATTCTGAGCAGTTCTTC.

The DNA for the CDR3 is TGTGCCAGCAGTTTACTAACAGGGAACACCGGGGAGCTGTTTTTT. Protein sequence: CASSLLTGNTGELFF. The chain links TRBV28 to TRBJ2-2; tentative D call: TRBD1 (5 bases). Germline CDR1 and CDR2: MDHEN and SYDVKM. The CDR3 covers 15 residues. Trimming took off 2 bases at V and 1 base at J, with 8 bases between the two ends. The whole variable domain, filled in from reference TRBV28 and TRBJ2-2, reads DVKVTQSSRYLVKRTGEKVFLECVQDMDHENMFWYRQDPGLGLRLIYFSYDVKMKEKGDIPEGYSVSREKKERFSLILESASTNQTSMYLCASSLLTGNTGELFFGEGSRLTVL.

This chain uses TRBV13 with TRBJ2-1; 13 bases map to TRBD2. This CDR3 region has 14 residues. With V trimmed by 5 bases and J by 8 bases, 3 bases remained unmatched. Germline CDR1 and CDR2: PRHDT and FYEKMQ (reference sequence). CDR3 protein: CASSPGLAGDEQFF. CDR3 nucleotides: TGTGCCAGCAGCCCAGGACTAGCGGGGGATGAGCAGTTCTTC. The whole variable domain, remainder taken from reference TRBV13 and TRBJ2-1, is AAGVIQSPRHLIKEKRETATLKCYPIPRHDTVYWYQQGPGQDPQFLISFYEKMQSDKGSIPDRFSAQQFSDYHSELNMSSLELGDSALYFCASSPGLAGDEQFFGPGTRLTVL.

The chain is built from TRBV4-2 and TRBJ2-7; D is unclear. The CDR3 totals 13 residues. The V and J ends lost 3 bases and 5 bases respectively, with 11 bases between them. Germline-derived CDR1 and CDR2 are LGHNA and YNFKEQ. The CDR3 sequence: CASSHLNTDEQYF. Here the CDR3 DNA reads TGTGCCAGCAGCCACCTCAATACCGACGAGCAGTACTTC.

This clone was recorded a few times. This rearrangement joins TRBV27 to TRBJ2-5; D ambiguous. From germline, CDR1 is MNHEY and CDR2 SMNVEV (reference sequence). The CDR3 consists of 15 residues. V lost 5 bases and J 9 bases, leaving 22 bases between the germline ends. CDR3 sequence (DNA): TGTGCCAGCAGTCCCACCCCCGGGCCTCGCTACCCCCAGTACTTC. It encodes CASSPTPGPRYPQYF.

The V and J genes are TRBV6-6 and TRBJ2-3, with D possibly TRBD2 on 5 matching bases. CDR1 and CDR2 (germline): MNHNY, SVGAGI (reference sequence). This CDR3 is 11 amino acids long. The V gene lost 5 bases and the J gene lost 5 bases, with 5 bases spanning the gap. The CDR3 sequence: CASSGGDTQYF. Here the CDR3 DNA reads TGTGCCAGCAGTGGAGGAGATACGCAGTATTTT.

V is TRBV27 and J is TRBJ1-1; D ambiguous. Trimming left V 0 bases short and J 5 bases short, with 7 bases between. Germline V gene lookup returns CDR1 MNHEY and CDR2 SMNVEV (reference sequence). This CDR3 has 13 residues. CDR3 sequence reads: CASSLSAGTEAFF. The CDR3 DNA reads TGTGCCAGCAGTTTATCTGCCGGGACTGAAGCTTTCTTT.

The rearrangement uses TRBV29-1 and TRBJ2-3; TRBD1 agrees at 8 bases. Per germline, CDR1 SQVTM and CDR2 ANQGSEA. This CDR3 contains 15 residues. V shed 3 bases and J 10 bases; nucleotides not matched to a gene: 15. The DNA for the CDR3 is TGCAGCGTTGAGGGCAGGGGGCCCTCCCGGAAGGCGCAGTATTTT. This gives the protein CSVEGRGPSRKAQYF.

J is TRBJ1-4 and V is TRBV10-2, with unresolved D. The CDR3 totals 12 residues. V lost 8 bases and J 10 bases, leaving 14 bases between the germline ends. CDR1 is WSHSY and CDR2 is SAAADI in the germline V gene. CDR3 in DNA: TGCGCCAGCTGCACACGGTCCCGAAAACTGTTTTTT. Translating it yields CASCTRSRKLFF.

The chain carries TRBV19 and TRBJ2-4, with a possible D match to TRBD2 (6 bases). The CDR3 has 15 residues. CDR1 LNHDA and CDR2 SQIVND come from the germline V gene (reference sequence). V was pared by 3 bases and J by 0 bases, with 9 bases between. The CDR3 reads CASSMGGLAKNIQYF. In DNA, the CDR3 is TGTGCCAGTAGTATGGGGGGATTAGCCAAAAACATTCAGTACTTC.